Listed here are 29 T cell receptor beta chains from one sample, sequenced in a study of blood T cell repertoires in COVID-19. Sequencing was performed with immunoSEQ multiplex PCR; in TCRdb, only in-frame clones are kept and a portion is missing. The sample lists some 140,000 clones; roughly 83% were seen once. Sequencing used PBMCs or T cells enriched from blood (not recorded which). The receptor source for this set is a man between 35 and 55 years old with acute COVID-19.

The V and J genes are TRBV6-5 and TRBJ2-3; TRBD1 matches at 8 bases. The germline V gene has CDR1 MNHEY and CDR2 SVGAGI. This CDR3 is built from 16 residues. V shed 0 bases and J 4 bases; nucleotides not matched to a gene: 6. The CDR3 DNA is TGTGCCAGCAGTTACTCGACACAGGGGGGCTCAGATACGCAGTATTTT. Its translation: CASSYSTQGGSDTQYF.

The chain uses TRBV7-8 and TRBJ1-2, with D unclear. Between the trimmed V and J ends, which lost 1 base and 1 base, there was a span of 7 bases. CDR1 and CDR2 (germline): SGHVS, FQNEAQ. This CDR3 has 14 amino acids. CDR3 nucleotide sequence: TGTGCCAGCAGCTTAGGAGGTGATAACTATGGCTACACCTTC. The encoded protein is CASSLGGDNYGYTF. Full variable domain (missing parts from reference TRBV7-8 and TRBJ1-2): GAGVSQSPRYKVAKRGQDVALRCDPISGHVSLFWYQQALGQGPEFLTYFQNEAQLDKSGLPSDRFFAERPEGSVSTLKIQRTQQEDSAVYLCASSLGGDNYGYTFGSGTRLTVV.

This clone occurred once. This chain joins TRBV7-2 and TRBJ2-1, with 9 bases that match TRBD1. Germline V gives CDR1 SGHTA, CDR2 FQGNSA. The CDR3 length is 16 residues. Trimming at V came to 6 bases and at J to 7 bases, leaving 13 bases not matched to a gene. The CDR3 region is CASSHRRTGVENEQFF. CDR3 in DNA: TGTGCCAGCAGTCATAGGCGGACAGGGGTTGAGAATGAGCAGTTCTTC.

The CDR3, as DNA: TGCGCCAGCAGTCAAAACTGGGGACAGACAAATAGCAATCAGCCCCAGCATTTT. Translation gives CASSQNWGQTNSNQPQHF. The chain joins TRBV23-1 to TRBJ1-5; TRBD1 agrees at 7 bases. TRBV23-1 is treated as an ORF (open reading frame) with a function not yet certain. This CDR3 is built from 18 residues. Losses at the gene ends were 2 bases for V and 0 bases for J; bases not matched to a gene: 10.

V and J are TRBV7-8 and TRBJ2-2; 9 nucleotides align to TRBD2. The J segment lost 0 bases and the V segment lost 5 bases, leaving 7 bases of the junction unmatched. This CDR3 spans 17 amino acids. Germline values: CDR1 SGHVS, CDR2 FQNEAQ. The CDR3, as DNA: TGTGCCAGCAGCCCCAGGACTAGCGAGACGAACACCGGGGAGCTGTTTTTT. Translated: CASSPRTSETNTGELFF.

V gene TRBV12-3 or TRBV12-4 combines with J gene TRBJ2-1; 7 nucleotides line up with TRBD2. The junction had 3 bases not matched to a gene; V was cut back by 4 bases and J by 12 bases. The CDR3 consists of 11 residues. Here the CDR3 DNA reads TGTGCCAGCAGTTCGGGACTACCGCAGTTCTTC. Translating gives CASSSGLPQFF.

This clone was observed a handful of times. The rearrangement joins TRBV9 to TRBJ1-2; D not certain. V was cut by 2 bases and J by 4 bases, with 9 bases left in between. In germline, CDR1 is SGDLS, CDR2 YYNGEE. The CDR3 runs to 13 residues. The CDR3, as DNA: TGTGCCAGCAGCGTTGGACTTAGCTATGGCTACACCTTC. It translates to CASSVGLSYGYTF.

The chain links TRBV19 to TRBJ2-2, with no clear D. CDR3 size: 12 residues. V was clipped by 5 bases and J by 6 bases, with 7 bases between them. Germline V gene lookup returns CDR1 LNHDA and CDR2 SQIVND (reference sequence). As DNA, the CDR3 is TGTGCCAGTAGTTATGGCCCCGGGGAGCTGTTTTTT. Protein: CASSYGPGELFF.

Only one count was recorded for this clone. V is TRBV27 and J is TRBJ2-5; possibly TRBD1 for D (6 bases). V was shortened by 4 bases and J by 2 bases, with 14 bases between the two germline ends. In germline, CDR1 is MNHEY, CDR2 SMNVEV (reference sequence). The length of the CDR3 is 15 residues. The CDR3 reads CASSSAGALQETQYF. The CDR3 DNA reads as TGTGCCAGCAGTTCCGCAGGGGCCCTTCAAGAGACCCAGTACTTC.

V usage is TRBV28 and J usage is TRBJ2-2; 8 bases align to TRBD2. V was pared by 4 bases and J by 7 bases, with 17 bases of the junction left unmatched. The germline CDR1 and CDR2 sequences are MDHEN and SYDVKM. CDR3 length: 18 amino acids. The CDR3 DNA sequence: TGTGCCAGCAGTTCCCTAACTAGCGGAGTGGGGGGCGGCGGGGAGCTGTTTTTT. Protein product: CASSSLTSGVGGGGELFF.

CDR3 DNA sequence: TGTGCCAGCAGCAAAGAAGGGAGAGAGGGGGCGCGGGCCGGGGCCAACGTCCTGACTTTC. Protein product: CASSKEGREGARAGANVLTF. The chain recombines TRBV21-1 with TRBJ2-6; the D segment call TRBD1 is taken from the table without a DNA check. TRBV21-1 is a known pseudogene. This CDR3 is 20 amino acids long.

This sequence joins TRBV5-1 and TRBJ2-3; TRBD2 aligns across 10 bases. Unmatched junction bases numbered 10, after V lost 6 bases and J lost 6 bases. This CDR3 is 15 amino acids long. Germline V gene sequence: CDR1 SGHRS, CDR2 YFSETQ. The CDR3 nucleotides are TGCGCCAGCAACGCCCAGCGGGAGGGTGGGGATACGCAGTATTTT. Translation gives CASNAQREGGDTQYF.

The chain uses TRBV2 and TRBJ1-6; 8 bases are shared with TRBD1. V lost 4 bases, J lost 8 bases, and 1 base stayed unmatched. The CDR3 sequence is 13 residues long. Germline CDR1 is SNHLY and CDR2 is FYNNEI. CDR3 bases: TGTGCCAGCAGTGTGACAGGGGATTCACCCCTCCACTTT. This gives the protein CASSVTGDSPLHF.

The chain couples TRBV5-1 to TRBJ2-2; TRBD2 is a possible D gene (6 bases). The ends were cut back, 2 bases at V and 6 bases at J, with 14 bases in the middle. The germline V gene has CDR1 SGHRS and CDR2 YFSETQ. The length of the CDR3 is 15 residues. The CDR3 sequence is CASSFNTGEAGELFF. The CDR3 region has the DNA TGCGCCAGCAGCTTCAATACGGGAGAGGCCGGGGAGCTGTTTTTT.

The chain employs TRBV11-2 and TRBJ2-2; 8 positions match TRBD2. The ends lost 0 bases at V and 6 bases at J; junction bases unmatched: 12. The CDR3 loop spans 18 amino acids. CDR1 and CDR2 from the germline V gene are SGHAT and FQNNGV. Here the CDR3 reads CASSLDPAGGALAGELFF. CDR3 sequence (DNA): TGTGCCAGCAGCTTAGATCCGGCGGGGGGCGCCTTGGCCGGGGAGCTGTTTTTT.

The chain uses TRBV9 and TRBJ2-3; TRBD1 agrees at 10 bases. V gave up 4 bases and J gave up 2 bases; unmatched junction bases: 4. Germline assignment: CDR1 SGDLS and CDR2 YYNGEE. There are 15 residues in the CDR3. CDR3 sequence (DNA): TGTGCCAGCAGCTCCGGGACAGGGGCCACAGATACGCAGTATTTT. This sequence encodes CASSSGTGATDTQYF.

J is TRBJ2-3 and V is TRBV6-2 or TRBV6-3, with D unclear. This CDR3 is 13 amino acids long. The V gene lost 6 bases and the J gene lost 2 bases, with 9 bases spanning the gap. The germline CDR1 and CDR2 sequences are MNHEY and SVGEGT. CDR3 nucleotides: TGTGCCAGCAGCTCTAGTTTCACAGATACGCAGTATTTT. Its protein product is CASSSSFTDTQYF.

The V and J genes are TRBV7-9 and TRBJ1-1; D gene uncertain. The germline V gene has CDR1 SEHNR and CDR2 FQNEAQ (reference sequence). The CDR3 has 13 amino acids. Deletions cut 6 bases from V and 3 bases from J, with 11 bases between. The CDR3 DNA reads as TGTGCCAGCAGACGCCCCGCGGACACTGAAGCTTTCTTT. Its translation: CASRRPADTEAFF. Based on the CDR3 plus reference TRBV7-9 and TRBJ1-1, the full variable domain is DTGVSQNPRHKITKRGQNVTFRCDPISEHNRLYWYRQTLGQGPEFLTYFQNEAQLEKSRLLSDRFSAERPKGSFSTLEIQRTEQGDSAMYLCASRRPADTEAFFGQGTRLTVV.

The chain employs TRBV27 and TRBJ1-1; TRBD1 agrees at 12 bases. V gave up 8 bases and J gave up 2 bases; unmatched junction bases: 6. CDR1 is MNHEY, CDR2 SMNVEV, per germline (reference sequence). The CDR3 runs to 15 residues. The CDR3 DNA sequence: TGTGCCAGCGGGACAGGGGGCGATCGCAACACTGAAGCTTTCTTT. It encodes CASGTGGDRNTEAFF.

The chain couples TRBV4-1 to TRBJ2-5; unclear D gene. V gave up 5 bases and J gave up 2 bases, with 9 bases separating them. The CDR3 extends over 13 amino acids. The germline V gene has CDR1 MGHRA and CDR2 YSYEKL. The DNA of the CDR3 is TGCGCCAGCAGCTACCGAGGACAAGAGACCCAGTACTTC. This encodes CASSYRGQETQYF.

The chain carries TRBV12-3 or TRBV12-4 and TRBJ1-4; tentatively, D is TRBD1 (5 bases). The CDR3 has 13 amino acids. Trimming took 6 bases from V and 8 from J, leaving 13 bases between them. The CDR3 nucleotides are TGTGCCAGCAGGGACACCCTGGAGGAAAAACTGTTTTTT. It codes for CASRDTLEEKLFF.

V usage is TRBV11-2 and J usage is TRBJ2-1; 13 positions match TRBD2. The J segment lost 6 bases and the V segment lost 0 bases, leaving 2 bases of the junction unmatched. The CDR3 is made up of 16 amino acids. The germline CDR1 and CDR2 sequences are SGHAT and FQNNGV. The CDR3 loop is CASSLEGLAGVNEQFF. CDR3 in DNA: TGTGCCAGCAGCTTAGAAGGACTAGCGGGGGTCAATGAGCAGTTCTTC.

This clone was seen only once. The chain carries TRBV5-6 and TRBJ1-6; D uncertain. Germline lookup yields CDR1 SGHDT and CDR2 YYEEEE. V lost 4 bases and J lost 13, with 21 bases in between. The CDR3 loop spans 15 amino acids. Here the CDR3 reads CASSREGGLVGPLHF. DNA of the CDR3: TGTGCCAGCAGCCGGGAGGGTGGCCTCGTGGGCCCCCTCCACTTT.

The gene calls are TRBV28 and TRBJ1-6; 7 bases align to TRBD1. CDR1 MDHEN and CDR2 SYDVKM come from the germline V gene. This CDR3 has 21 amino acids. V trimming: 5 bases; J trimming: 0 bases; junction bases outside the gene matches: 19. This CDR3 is CASSAKGDRVFGSSYNSPLHF. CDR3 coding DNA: TGTGCCAGCAGTGCCAAAGGTGACAGGGTGTTTGGGAGCTCCTATAATTCACCCCTCCACTTT.

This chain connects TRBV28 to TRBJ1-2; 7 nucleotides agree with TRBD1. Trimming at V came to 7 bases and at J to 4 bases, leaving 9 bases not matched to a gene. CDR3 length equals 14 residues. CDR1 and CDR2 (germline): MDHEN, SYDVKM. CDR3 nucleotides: TGTGCCAGCACCCCCGGGGGACAGATCTATGGCTACACCTTC. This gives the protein CASTPGGQIYGYTF.

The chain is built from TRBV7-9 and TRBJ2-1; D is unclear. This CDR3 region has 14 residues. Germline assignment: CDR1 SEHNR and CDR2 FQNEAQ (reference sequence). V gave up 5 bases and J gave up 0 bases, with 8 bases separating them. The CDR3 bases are TGTGCCAGCAGCCCTCCGAGCTCCTACAATGAGCAGTTCTTC. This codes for CASSPPSSYNEQFF.

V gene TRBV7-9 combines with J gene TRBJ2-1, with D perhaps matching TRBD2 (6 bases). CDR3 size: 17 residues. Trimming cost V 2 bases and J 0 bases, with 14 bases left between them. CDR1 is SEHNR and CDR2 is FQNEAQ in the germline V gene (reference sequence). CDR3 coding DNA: TGTGCCAGCAGCTTATTGTCGCGGGGCAGCTCCTACAATGAGCAGTTCTTC. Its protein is CASSLLSRGSSYNEQFF.

The CDR3 DNA is TGTGCCAGCAGCTCCCCTACCGGGGAGCTGTTTTTT. The encoded protein is CASSSPTGELFF. The chain links TRBV13 to TRBJ2-2; D not resolved. CDR1 PRHDT and CDR2 FYEKMQ come from the germline V gene (reference sequence). The CDR3 length is 12 residues. With 4 bases removed from V and 5 bases from J, the gap between germline ends came to 5 bases. Full variable domain (outside the CDR3, taken from reference TRBV13 and TRBJ2-2): AAGVIQSPRHLIKEKRETATLKCYPIPRHDTVYWYQQGPGQDPQFLISFYEKMQSDKGSIPDRFSAQQFSDYHSELNMSSLELGDSALYFCASSSPTGELFFGEGSRLTVL.

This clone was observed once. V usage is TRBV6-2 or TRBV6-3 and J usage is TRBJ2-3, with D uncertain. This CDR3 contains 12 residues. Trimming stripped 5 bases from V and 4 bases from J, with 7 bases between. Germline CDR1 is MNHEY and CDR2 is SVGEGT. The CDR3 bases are TGTGCCAGCAGTGCGCAAGCAGATACGCAGTATTTT. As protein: CASSAQADTQYF.